The TCR beta chain described here comes from a study of shared clonotypes between healthy human individuals. Produced via immunoSEQ multiplex PCR; TCRdb's table is partial and in-frame only. The table has about 2,200,000 clones, just over 90% seen once. The CDR3 runs 13 residues. The germline V and J ends were trimmed by 0 bases and 6 bases, with 8 bases remaining between them. CDR1 and CDR2 from the germline V gene are MNHEY and SVGAGI. The naive CD8 subset, CD45RO-negative cells positively selected for CCR7, excluded terminally differentiated effector memory CD45RA+ cells. What was sequenced was naive CD8+ T cells from PBMCs. The source of this sequence is a man between 18 and 29 years old in good health. Some clones in this sample may be carry-over from other donors' samples. This rearrangement joins TRBV6-5 to TRBJ1-1; D remains ambiguous. CDR3 protein: CASSYSLLAEAFF. In DNA, the CDR3 is TGTGCCAGCAGTTACTCGTTACTAGCTGAAGCTTTCTTT.